This is a list of T cell receptor beta chains from one sample in a study of cytotoxic CD8 clonotypes in ibrutinib-treated CLL. Here immunoSEQ multiplex PCR was the method, and the copy in TCRdb shows in-frame clones only, minus some. The table shows 160,000 or so clones, with 81% occurring only once. The source material was PBMCs, sampled after 12 months of ibrutinib treatment. Receptors originate from a human donor with chronic lymphocytic leukemia. Both conserved end residues are part of each CDR3. A D gene is named only where the DNA matches it firmly. Clone size is given for some rows only: seen once, a few or many times, or a class if the clone is expanded.

cdr3_nt: TGTGCCAGCAGCGCGCGGGGGGGAATCTATGGCTACACCTTC
cdr3_aa: CASSARGGIYGYTF
d_call: NA
v_call: TRBV9
clone_size: once
j_call: TRBJ1-2

cdr3_nt: TGTGCCAGCAGTACCCGACTAGCGGGAGTTTACGAGCAGTACTTC
cdr3_aa: CASSTRLAGVYEQYF
d_call: TRBD2
v_call: TRBV11-1
clone_size: NA
j_call: TRBJ2-7

cdr3_nt: TGTGCCTGGAGTGTGTTCACCGAGACTGAAGCTTTCTTT
cdr3_aa: CAWSVFTETEAFF
d_call: NA
v_call: TRBV30
clone_size: NA
j_call: TRBJ1-1

cdr3_nt: TGTGCCAGTAGGGGGGCAAAAAACATTCAGTACTTC
cdr3_aa: CASRGAKNIQYF
d_call: NA
v_call: TRBV19
clone_size: NA
j_call: TRBJ2-4

cdr3_nt: TGTGCCAGCAGCCGCCTAGCGGGAGGGCCCTACGAGCAGTACTTC
cdr3_aa: CASSRLAGGPYEQYF
d_call: TRBD2
v_call: TRBV7-2
clone_size: NA
j_call: TRBJ2-7

cdr3_nt: TGTGCCAGCGTGCGGGACAACTCCTACAATGAGCAGTTCTTC
cdr3_aa: CASVRDNSYNEQFF
d_call: NA
v_call: TRBV2
clone_size: once
j_call: TRBJ2-1

cdr3_nt: TGTGCCAGCAGCTTAACCTCGACCTCTGGGGCCAACGTCCTGACTTTC
cdr3_aa: CASSLTSTSGANVLTF
d_call: NA
v_call: TRBV7-3
clone_size: NA
j_call: TRBJ2-6

cdr3_nt: TGCGCCAGCAGTCGAAGGGCGGACACTGAAGCTTTCTTT
cdr3_aa: CASSRRADTEAFF
d_call: NA
v_call: TRBV4-1
clone_size: once
j_call: TRBJ1-1

cdr3_nt: TGTGCCAGCCGACAGGGGGTTAACTATGGCTACACCTTC
cdr3_aa: CASRQGVNYGYTF
d_call: TRBD1
v_call: TRBV6-1
clone_size: NA
j_call: TRBJ1-2

cdr3_nt: TGTGCCAGCAGTCCAGGACTAACGCTTTACAATGAGCAGTTCTTC
cdr3_aa: CASSPGLTLYNEQFF
d_call: NA
v_call: TRBV5-6
clone_size: NA
j_call: TRBJ2-1

cdr3_nt: TGTGCCAGCTCACCAGGCTTGGGGGAGACCCAGTACTTC
cdr3_aa: CASSPGLGETQYF
d_call: NA
v_call: TRBV18
clone_size: few
j_call: TRBJ2-5